The rows below give T cell receptor beta chains drawn from one sample of a study of CD8+ T cells in alopecia areata. Libraries were prepared by immunoSEQ multiplex PCR; TCRdb keeps only in-frame clonotypes and omits some of them. Among about 200,000 clones listed, roughly two fifths were seen once. The material sequenced was CD4+ T cells sorted from blood, taken between weeks 30 and 35, from a patient treated with tofacitinib. These receptors all come from a human donor with alopecia areata. The CDR3 runs from the conserved cysteine through the conserved F or W. Fields, in order: V gene, clone size, J gene, D gene, CDR3 protein, CDR3 DNA. D genes are given only for firm matches. Clone size is stated in some rows and not others, as once, few, many or a class when expanded.

>TRBV2|few|TRBJ2-7|NA
CASRPQGYEQYF
TGTGCCAGCAGGCCCCAGGGGTACGAGCAGTACTTC
>TRBV5-5|NA|TRBJ1-2|TRBD1
CASSIYDRVGYGYTF
TGTGCCAGCAGCATATACGACAGGGTGGGCTATGGCTACACCTTC
>TRBV5-1|NA|TRBJ1-3|TRBD1
CASSSDRGSGNTIYF
TGCGCCAGCAGCTCGGACAGGGGCTCTGGAAACACCATATATTTT
>TRBV7-2|NA|TRBJ2-3|TRBD1
CASSPFWRPTGSTDTQYF
TGTGCCAGCAGCCCCTTTTGGAGGCCGACAGGGAGCACAGATACGCAGTATTTT
>TRBV18|NA|TRBJ2-5|NA
CASSPGAGETQYF
TGTGCCAGCTCACCAGGGGCTGGGGAGACCCAGTACTTC
>TRBV7-9|NA|TRBJ2-1|TRBD2
CASSRIAGPPDNEQFF
TGTGCCAGCAGCCGCATAGCGGGACCACCCGACAATGAGCAGTTCTTC
>TRBV7-3|few|TRBJ2-4|NA
CASSSGQGGRNIQYF
TGTGCCAGCAGCTCCGGACAGGGAGGGCGAAACATTCAGTACTTC
>TRBV13|NA|TRBJ1-6|NA
CASSSTGGNSPLHF
TGTGCCAGCAGCTCCACGGGGGGGAATTCACCCCTCCACTTT
>TRBV5-1|NA|TRBJ1-1|NA
CASSLVGPAAFF
TGCGCCAGCAGCTTGGTCGGCCCAGCAGCTTTCTTT
>TRBV27|NA|TRBJ2-2|TRBD2
CASSALAGGSPNTGELFF
TGTGCCAGCAGTGCACTAGCGGGAGGTTCACCGAACACCGGGGAGCTGTTTTTT
>TRBV13|NA|TRBJ1-2|NA
CASSSLPRQRPRGGYTF
TGTGCCAGCAGCTCCTTACCAAGACAGAGACCAAGGGGTGGCTACACCTTC
>TRBV2|NA|TRBJ1-5|NA
CASRDSPYSNQPQHF
TGTGCCAGCAGGGACAGTCCTTATAGCAATCAGCCCCAGCATTTT
>TRBV4-1|NA|TRBJ2-1|TRBD2
CASSQGTGGNEQFF
TGCGCCAGCAGCCAAGGGACGGGGGGCAATGAGCAGTTCTTC
>TRBV5-4|NA|TRBJ2-7|NA
CASSSPGLLHWEQYF
TGTGCCAGCAGCTCCCCCGGACTGCTACACTGGGAGCAGTACTTC
>TRBV4-1|NA|TRBJ2-7|NA
CASSQGDRQPNYVREQYF
TGCGCCAGCAGCCAAGGGGACCGACAACCAAACTACGTACGCGAGCAGTACTTC
>TRBV6-5|NA|TRBJ2-7|TRBD2
CASSYRPGTSGNEQYF
TGTGCCAGCAGTTACCGTCCTGGGACTAGCGGAAACGAGCAGTACTTC
>TRBV6-1|NA|TRBJ1-5|NA
CASSENKGPQHF
TGTGCCAGCAGTGAAAACAAGGGGCCCCAGCATTTT
>TRBV2|NA|TRBJ2-2|TRBD1
CASSEGYSSRFRTGGSENTGELFF
TGTGCCAGCAGTGAAGGATATTCGTCAAGGTTTAGGACAGGGGGCAGTGAGAACACCGGGGAGCTGTTTTTT
>TRBV18|NA|TRBJ2-7|NA
CASSGNGTYEQYF
TGTGCCAGCTCCGGTAACGGGACCTACGAGCAGTACTTC
>TRBV18|few|TRBJ2-3|NA
CASSPYGNRDTQYF
TGTGCCAGCTCACCATACGGGAATAGAGATACGCAGTATTTT
>TRBV18|NA|TRBJ1-2|NA
CASSPPAAYGYTF
TGTGCCAGCTCACCACCAGCAGCCTATGGCTACACCTTC
>TRBV9|once|TRBJ2-6|NA
CASKGGVSGANVLTF
TGTGCCAGCAAAGGTGGAGTGTCTGGGGCCAACGTCCTGACTTTC
>TRBV5-6|NA|TRBJ1-2|TRBD1
CASSWGQSPSTF
TGTGCCAGCAGCTGGGGACAGTCTCCTAGCACCTTC
>TRBV29-1|few|TRBJ2-1|NA
CSVDRQNEQFF
TGCAGCGTTGATCGCCAAAATGAGCAGTTCTTC
>TRBV30|few|TRBJ1-2|NA
CAWTGMGYGYTF
TGTGCCTGGACCGGGATGGGCTATGGCTACACCTTC
>TRBV29-1|NA|TRBJ2-3|NA
CSVPKRVDTQYF
TGCAGCGTCCCCAAGAGGGTGGATACGCAGTATTTT
>TRBV18|few|TRBJ2-7|NA
CASSPTGASYEQYF
TGTGCCAGCTCACCAACTGGGGCGTCCTACGAGCAGTACTTC
>TRBV15|NA|TRBJ1-2|NA
CATSRDPSGYTF
TGTGCCACCAGCAGAGATCCTAGTGGCTACACCTTC
>TRBV29-1|NA|TRBJ1-2|NA
CSVEDERQSVQLVTSF
TGCAGCGTTGAAGATGAACGACAGTCCGTGCAGTTAGTAACGAGCTTC
>TRBV15|many|TRBJ1-2|NA
CATSLGYGYTF
TGTGCCACGAGTCTAGGCTATGGCTACACCTTC
>TRBV18|NA|TRBJ2-2|NA
CASSRDYTGELFF
TGTGCCAGCTCACGGGACTACACCGGGGAGCTGTTTTTT
>TRBV4-2|NA|TRBJ2-3|NA
CASSQAAGFTDTQYF
TGTGCCAGCAGCCAGGCGGCGGGATTCACAGATACGCAGTATTTT
>TRBV5-1|few|TRBJ2-5|TRBD2
CASTSGRLQETQYF
TGCGCCAGCACGAGCGGGAGACTCCAAGAGACCCAGTACTTC
>TRBV30|few|TRBJ1-1|TRBD1
CAWDRVTEAFF
TGTGCCTGGGACAGGGTAACTGAAGCTTTCTTT
>TRBV25-1|NA|TRBJ1-2|NA
CASSEAGVGYGYTF
TGTGCCAGCAGTGAAGCGGGGGTAGGCTATGGCTACACCTTC
>TRBV15|few|TRBJ2-1|NA
CATSRLRDKHLNEQFF
TGTGCCACCAGCAGACTCCGGGACAAGCATCTCAATGAGCAGTTCTTC
>TRBV5-1|NA|TRBJ2-2|TRBD2
CASCATSGIPTGELFF
TGCGCCAGCTGCGCGACTAGCGGGATTCCCACCGGGGAGCTGTTTTTT
>TRBV25-1|NA|TRBJ2-7|TRBD1
CASSTPRRAGTASYEQYF
TGTGCCAGCAGTACCCCACGACGAGCCGGGACAGCCTCCTACGAGCAGTACTTC
>TRBV5-6|few|TRBJ2-2|TRBD1
CASSLGGGRGRTGELFF
TGTGCCAGCAGCTTGGGAGGTGGAAGGGGGCGCACCGGGGAGCTGTTTTTT
>TRBV29-1|few|TRBJ1-1|NA
CSVRGTLLNTEAFF
TGCAGCGTTCGGGGGACACTACTGAACACTGAAGCTTTCTTT
>TRBV29-1|NA|TRBJ1-1|NA
CSVRGRLNTEAFF
TGCAGCGTGAGGGGACGGCTGAACACTGAAGCTTTCTTT
>TRBV30|NA|TRBJ2-3|NA
CAWRWGTDTQYF
TGTGCCTGGAGGTGGGGCACAGATACGCAGTATTTT
>TRBV10-3|few|TRBJ1-1|NA
CASSVLLNTEAFF
TGTGCCAGCAGTGTTTTACTGAACACTGAAGCTTTCTTT
>TRBV5-4|NA|TRBJ2-4|NA
CASSLGDTLAKNIQYF
TGTGCCAGCAGCTTGGGGGACACCCTAGCCAAAAACATTCAGTACTTC
>TRBV30|NA|TRBJ2-3|TRBD2
CAWSGGLAAQKSSTDTQYF
TGTGCCTGGAGTGGGGGACTAGCGGCACAAAAGTCTAGCACAGATACGCAGTATTTT
>TRBV9|NA|TRBJ2-5|NA
CASSVGMVRQVQETQYF
TGTGCCAGCAGCGTAGGTATGGTCAGGCAGGTCCAAGAGACCCAGTACTTC
>TRBV6-1|NA|TRBJ2-5|NA
CASSEAGLETQYF
TGTGCCAGCAGTGAAGCGGGGTTGGAGACCCAGTACTTC
>TRBV11-2|few|TRBJ1-1|NA
CASSLQFMNTEAFF
TGTGCCAGCAGCTTACAGTTCATGAACACTGAAGCTTTCTTT
>TRBV11-2|NA|TRBJ1-4|TRBD1
CASSHPRGGGLQLFF
TGTGCCAGCAGCCACCCCAGGGGGGGAGGGCTCCAACTGTTTTTT
>TRBV4-1|NA|TRBJ2-2|NA
CASSQDQRSRNTGELFF
TGCGCCAGCAGCCAAGATCAAAGAAGCCGAAACACCGGGGAGCTGTTTTTT